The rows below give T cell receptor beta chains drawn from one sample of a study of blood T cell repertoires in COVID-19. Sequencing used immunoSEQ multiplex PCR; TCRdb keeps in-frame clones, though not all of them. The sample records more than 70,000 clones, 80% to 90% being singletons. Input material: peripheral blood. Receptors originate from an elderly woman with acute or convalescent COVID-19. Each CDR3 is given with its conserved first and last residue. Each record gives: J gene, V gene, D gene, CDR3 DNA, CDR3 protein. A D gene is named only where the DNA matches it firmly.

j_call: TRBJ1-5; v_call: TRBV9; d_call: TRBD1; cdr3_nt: TGTGCCAGCAGCCGGGACAGCACCAATCAGCCCCAGCATTTT; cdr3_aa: CASSRDSTNQPQHF
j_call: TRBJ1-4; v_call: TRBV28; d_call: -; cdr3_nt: TGTGCCAGCAGTGGGCCAGGGTCGGGTGGTGAAAAACTGTTTTTT; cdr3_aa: CASSGPGSGGEKLFF
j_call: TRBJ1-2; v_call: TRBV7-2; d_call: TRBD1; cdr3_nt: TGTGCCAGCAGCCTGGGACAGGGGGTCTATGGCTACACCTTC; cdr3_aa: CASSLGQGVYGYTF
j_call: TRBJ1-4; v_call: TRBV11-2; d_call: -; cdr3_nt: TGTGCCAGCAGCACTGGACATTCGCTGGATGAAAAACTGTTTTTT; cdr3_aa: CASSTGHSLDEKLFF
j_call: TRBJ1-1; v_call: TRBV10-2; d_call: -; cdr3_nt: TGCGCCAGCATTCGGGGTGGGAACACTGAAGCTTTCTTT; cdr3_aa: CASIRGGNTEAFF
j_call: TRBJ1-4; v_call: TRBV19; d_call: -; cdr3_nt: TGTGCCAGTAGTCCCTTCCGGAGGGAAAATGAAAAACTGTTTTTT; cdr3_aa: CASSPFRRENEKLFF
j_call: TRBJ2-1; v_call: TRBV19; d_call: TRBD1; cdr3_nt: TGTGCCACTGACAGGGGGGGACACAATGAGCAGTTCTTC; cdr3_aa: CATDRGGHNEQFF
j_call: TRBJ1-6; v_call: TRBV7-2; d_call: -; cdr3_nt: TGTGCCAGCAGCCTGACAGTTTATAATTCACCCCTCCACTTT; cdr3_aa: CASSLTVYNSPLHF
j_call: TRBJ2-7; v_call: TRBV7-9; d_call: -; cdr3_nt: TGTGCCAGCAGCTTCGACACCTCCTACGAGCAGTACTTC; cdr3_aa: CASSFDTSYEQYF
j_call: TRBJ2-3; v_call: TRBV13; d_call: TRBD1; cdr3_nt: TGTGCCAGCAGCATGAAAATATCGGGACAGGGTTTGGTAGATACGCAGTATTTT; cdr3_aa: CASSMKISGQGLVDTQYF
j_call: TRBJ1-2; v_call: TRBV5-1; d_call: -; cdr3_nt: TGCGCCAGCAGCTTGGAAGGGGTGAATGGCTACACCTTC; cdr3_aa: CASSLEGVNGYTF